The 27 T cell receptor beta chains given below trace back to one sample, sequenced in a study of blood T cell repertoires in COVID-19. Measured with immunoSEQ multiplex PCR; TCRdb has only the in-frame clones, and not every one. Of fewer than 95,000 clones listed, around 72% are singletons. The sequencing input was peripheral blood. Receptor source: a woman aged 80 or over with acute or convalescent COVID-19.

This clone was counted only a few times. The chain is built from TRBV10-3 and TRBJ1-2; the D gene is possibly TRBD1 (6 bases). Trimming stripped 3 bases from V and 0 bases from J, with 23 bases between. Germline V gives CDR1 ENHRY, CDR2 SYGVKD. The length of the CDR3 is 19 residues. The CDR3 DNA reads as TGTGCCATCAGTGAAACCAACCCTACAGGGAACCAAGCTAACTATGGCTACACCTTC. Translated, it gives CAISETNPTGNQANYGYTF.

In nucleotides, the CDR3 is TGTGCCAGCAGCTTACAGGGTATAGGATACGAGCAGTACTTC. Residues: CASSLQGIGYEQYF. The chain has TRBV7-2 and TRBJ2-7, with a tentative D call TRBD1 (5 bases). With 2 bases removed from V and 4 bases from J, the gap between germline ends came to 12 bases. Looked up from germline, CDR1 is SGHTA and CDR2 is FQGNSA. This CDR3 has 14 amino acids.

V usage is TRBV19 and J usage is TRBJ1-2; D is unclear. Germline V gene sequence: CDR1 LNHDA, CDR2 SQIVND (reference sequence). This CDR3 comprises 14 residues. Trimming left V 4 bases short and J 6 bases short, with 15 bases between. For the CDR3, the DNA is TGTGCCAGTAGTAAGGGAGTAAGTGACGATGGCTACACCTTC. It translates to CASSKGVSDDGYTF.

DNA of the CDR3: TGTGCCAGCAGCTCCATGTCCGGGGGGGATAATTCACCCCTCCACTTT. It codes for CASSSMSGGDNSPLHF. This rearrangement joins TRBV7-2 to TRBJ1-6, with D possibly being TRBD1 (5 bases). CDR3 length: 16 residues. V lost 4 bases to trimming and J lost 5 bases, with 15 bases between them. CDR1 is SGHTA, CDR2 FQGNSA, per germline.

The chain has TRBV7-3 and TRBJ2-7; D remains ambiguous. Deletions cut 5 bases from V and 6 bases from J, with 14 bases between. CDR3 length: 13 residues. The germline CDR1 and CDR2 sequences are SGHTA and FQGTGA. CDR3 in amino acids: CASSQAGWAEQYF. The DNA for the CDR3 is TGTGCCAGCAGCCAAGCAGGATGGGCCGAGCAGTACTTC. The full variable domain, with the rest looked up from reference TRBV7-3 and TRBJ2-7, is GAGVSQTPSNKVTEKGKYVELRCDPISGHTALYWYRQSLGQGPEFLIYFQGTGAADDSGLPNDRFFAVRPEGSVSTLKIQRTERGDSAVYLCASSQAGWAEQYFGPGTRLTVT.

The rearrangement joins TRBV6-2 or TRBV6-3 to TRBJ1-4; D not resolved. The germline V and J ends were trimmed by 5 bases and 8 bases, with 9 bases remaining between them. The CDR3 sequence is 12 residues long. From germline, CDR1 is MNHEY and CDR2 SVGEGT. The CDR3 is CASSPGREKLFF. The CDR3 DNA is TGTGCCAGCAGTCCAGGAAGGGAAAAACTGTTTTTT.

Only a few counts were recorded for this clone. Other DNA variants within this sample encode the same CDR3. V and J are TRBV6-2 or TRBV6-3 and TRBJ1-5, with TRBD1 as a possible D gene (5 bases). V was clipped by 6 bases and J by 7 bases, with 10 bases between them. The germline gives CDR1 MNHEY, CDR2 SVGEGT. The CDR3 loop spans 12 amino acids. This CDR3 reads CASSQRQQPQHF. The CDR3 nucleotides read TGTGCCAGCAGCCAGAGACAGCAGCCCCAGCATTTT.

In this sample, this clone turned up many times. The V gene is TRBV2, the J gene TRBJ1-1; 9 bases match TRBD1. Germline loops: CDR1 SNHLY, CDR2 FYNNEI. J gave up 0 bases and V 8 bases, and 4 bases lay outside the gene matches. The CDR3 loop spans 14 amino acids. The CDR3 bases are TGTGCCAGCGGGGGACAGGGAATGAACACTGAAGCTTTCTTT. Translating it yields CASGGQGMNTEAFF.

The chain has TRBV7-6 and TRBJ1-5; no firm D call. CDR3 length: 15 amino acids. Per the germline V gene, CDR1 is SGHVS and CDR2 is FNYEAQ. Trimming took off 5 bases at V and 0 bases at J, with 11 bases between the two ends. The CDR3 sequence is CASSLGRGSNQPQHF. The CDR3 nucleotides read TGTGCCAGCAGCCTAGGGCGGGGTAGCAATCAGCCCCAGCATTTT.

The CDR3 region is CASSLGAQNTEAFF. The CDR3 coding sequence is TGCGCCAGCAGCTTGGGCGCGCAGAACACTGAAGCTTTCTTT. The chain carries TRBV5-1 and TRBJ1-1; the D is unclear. Germline CDR1 and CDR2: SGHRS and YFSETQ. V dropped 0 bases and J dropped 1 base, with 7 bases sitting between them. The CDR3 is 14 residues long.

The chain employs TRBV10-3 and TRBJ1-3; TRBD1 matches at 8 bases. CDR3 length: 15 amino acids. CDR1 is ENHRY, CDR2 SYGVKD, per germline. The V and J ends lost 4 bases and 3 bases, in that order; junction bases with no gene match: 5. CDR3 DNA: TGTGCCATCAGTGGGCGGACAGGGTATGGAAACACCATATATTTT. Protein product: CAISGRTGYGNTIYF.

J is TRBJ2-1 and V is TRBV11-2; perhaps TRBD2 as D (7 bases). Germline CDR1 and CDR2: SGHAT and FQNNGV. The CDR3 runs 15 residues. Trimming removed 1 base from V and 7 bases from J, with 14 bases in between. DNA of the CDR3: TGTGCCAGCAGCTTAGCTTGGGGGGGCGGGAATGAGCAGTTCTTC. Its protein is CASSLAWGGGNEQFF.

J is TRBJ1-5 and V is TRBV6-2 or TRBV6-3, with D perhaps TRBD1 (5 bases). The ends were cut back, 6 bases at V and 3 bases at J, with 12 bases in the middle. Per the germline V gene, CDR1 is MNHEY and CDR2 is SVGEGT. The CDR3 sequence is 14 residues long. The DNA of the CDR3 is TGTGCCAGCAGCACACAGGCGTTCAATCAGCCCCAGCATTTT. Amino acid sequence: CASSTQAFNQPQHF.

The chain combines TRBV19 with TRBJ1-1; 8 bases agree with TRBD1. Unmatched junction bases numbered 10, after V lost 3 bases and J lost 1 base. Germline V gives CDR1 LNHDA, CDR2 SQIVND (reference sequence). The CDR3 runs 17 residues. The CDR3 here is CASSIPGGAITNTEAFF. The CDR3 DNA sequence: TGTGCCAGTAGTATTCCAGGGGGCGCGATCACGAACACTGAAGCTTTCTTT.

This sequence joins TRBV3-1 (or the pseudogene TRBV3-2) and TRBJ2-3; 16 nucleotides match TRBD2. Germline CDR1 is LGHDT and CDR2 is YNNKEL (reference sequence). CDR3 length: 19 residues. Germline trimming cut 0 bases from V and 6 bases from J; bases unmatched to any gene: 9. CDR3 coding DNA: TGTGCCAGCAGCCAAGATGGGACTAGCGGGGGGGGCCGGAGGGATACGCAGTATTTT. This codes for CASSQDGTSGGGRRDTQYF.

Only a few counts were recorded for this clone. CDR3 DNA: TGCAGCGTCCCATGGACAGGTAGGGGTGACACTGAAGCTTTCTTT. This gives the protein CSVPWTGRGDTEAFF. The gene calls are TRBV29-1 and TRBJ1-1; 7 bases agree with TRBD1. The CDR3 spans 15 residues. V was pared by 6 bases and J by 3 bases, with 13 bases of the junction left unmatched. The V gene's germline CDR1 is SQVTM and CDR2 ANQGSEA.

The chain joins TRBV5-4 to TRBJ2-1, with 8 bases lining up with TRBD2. The CDR3 has 16 amino acids. Germline V CDR1 and CDR2: SGHNT, YYREEE (reference sequence). V shed 6 bases, J shed 5 bases, and the junction held 13 bases outside the gene matches. The CDR3 nucleotides read TGTGCCAGCAAAACCGGAGGGCGCGGGGGGCACAATGAGCAGTTCTTC. Translated: CASKTGGRGGHNEQFF.

The J gene is TRBJ1-1, the V gene TRBV3-1 (or the pseudogene TRBV3-2); D is unresolved. Trimming took 1 base from V and 2 from J, leaving 8 bases between them. The CDR3 contains 14 residues. Germline assignment: CDR1 LGHDT and CDR2 YNNKEL (reference sequence). This CDR3 reads CASSQVPGNTEAFF. CDR3 nucleotides: TGTGCCAGCAGCCAAGTCCCAGGTAACACTGAAGCTTTCTTT.

The V call is TRBV7-2, the J call TRBJ1-4, with D perhaps matching TRBD1 (5 bases). The CDR3 spans 15 residues. V dropped 4 bases and J dropped 3 bases, with 12 bases sitting between them. Germline CDR1 and CDR2: SGHTA and FQGNSA. Here the CDR3 DNA reads TGTGCCAGCAGCTCGGGGGACGTTTCTAATGAAAAACTGTTTTTT. It codes for CASSSGDVSNEKLFF.

V gene TRBV2 combines with J gene TRBJ2-7; 9 nucleotides match TRBD1. This CDR3 comprises 14 residues. Per the germline V gene, CDR1 is SNHLY and CDR2 is FYNNEI. With V trimmed by 5 bases and J by 11 bases, 13 bases remained unmatched. CDR3: CASSYVETGGEEYF. As DNA, the CDR3 is TGTGCCAGCAGTTATGTGGAGACAGGGGGTGAGGAGTACTTC. The whole variable domain, filled in from reference TRBV2 and TRBJ2-7, reads EPEVTQTPSHQVTQMGQEVILRCVPISNHLYFYWYRQILGQKVEFLVSFYNNEISEKSEIFDDQFSVERPDGSNFTLKIRSTKLEDSAMYFCASSYVETGGEEYFGPGTRLTVT.

This chain connects TRBV5-1 to TRBJ2-5, with TRBD2 matching 11 bases. Germline CDR1 is SGHRS and CDR2 is YFSETQ. CDR3 length equals 17 residues. V gave up 0 bases and J gave up 5 bases; unmatched junction bases: 9. CDR3 DNA: TGCGCCAGCAGCTTGGCCGTTTCTAGCGGGGGGCCTGAGACCCAGTACTTC. Its protein product is CASSLAVSSGGPETQYF. The full variable domain, in which reference TRBV5-1 and TRBJ2-5 provide the parts outside the CDR3, is KAGVTQTPRYLIKTRGQQVTLSCSPISGHRSVSWYQQTPGQGLQFLFEYFSETQRNKGNFPGRFSGRQFSNSRSEMNVSTLELGDSALYLCASSLAVSSGGPETQYFGPGTRLLVL.

The V gene is TRBV6-2 or TRBV6-3, the J gene TRBJ2-3; the match to TRBD2 covers 14 bases. The trim removed 4 bases at V and 4 bases at J, leaving 7 bases unmatched. Per the germline V gene, CDR1 is MNHEY and CDR2 is SVGEGT. CDR3 length: 17 residues. The CDR3 reads CASSSMPGLAGADTQYF. Written as DNA, the CDR3 is TGTGCCAGCAGTTCCATGCCGGGACTAGCGGGGGCAGATACGCAGTATTTT.

V and J are TRBV30 and TRBJ1-6; 7 nucleotides align to TRBD1. Germline lookup yields CDR1 GTSNPN and CDR2 SVGIG (reference sequence). J was trimmed by 9 bases and V by 2 bases; bases with no gene match: 4. The CDR3 length is 13 residues. The CDR3 nucleotides read TGTGCCTGGAGTACCCAGGGGGTTTCACCCCTCCACTTT. This encodes CAWSTQGVSPLHF.

The CDR3 DNA reads TGCGCCAGCAGCCAGACACAGGGGGCCTCTGGAAACACCATATATTTT. Translation: CASSQTQGASGNTIYF. The rearrangement uses TRBV4-1 and TRBJ1-3; the match to TRBD1 covers 9 bases. The junction had 3 bases not matched to a gene; V was cut back by 3 bases and J by 0 bases. Germline values: CDR1 MGHRA, CDR2 YSYEKL. The CDR3 loop spans 16 amino acids.

V and J are TRBV18 and TRBJ1-6; 11 nucleotides line up with TRBD1. The germline V gene has CDR1 KGHSH and CDR2 LQKENI. Trimming took 6 bases from V and 10 from J; bases not matched to a gene: 11. The CDR3 is made up of 16 amino acids. This CDR3 reads CASSETGQGAGSPLHF. CDR3 bases: TGTGCCAGCTCCGAAACCGGACAGGGGGCGGGATCACCCCTCCACTTT.

The chain links TRBV10-3 to TRBJ1-2, with D perhaps TRBD1 (5 bases). CDR1 is ENHRY, CDR2 SYGVKD, per germline. Trimming pared 3 bases from V and 2 bases from J, leaving 10 bases between. The CDR3 is 14 residues long. The CDR3, as DNA: TGTGCCATCAGTGATCCCCGACAGAACTATGGCTACACCTTC. It codes for CAISDPRQNYGYTF.

This chain links TRBV2 with TRBJ1-1; unclear D gene. V was trimmed by 4 bases and J by 3 bases, leaving 12 bases between them. The CDR3 covers 14 residues. Germline V gene lookup returns CDR1 SNHLY and CDR2 FYNNEI. This CDR3 is CASSVGGSHTEAFF. The CDR3 DNA reads as TGTGCCAGCAGTGTTGGCGGGTCCCACACTGAAGCTTTCTTT.